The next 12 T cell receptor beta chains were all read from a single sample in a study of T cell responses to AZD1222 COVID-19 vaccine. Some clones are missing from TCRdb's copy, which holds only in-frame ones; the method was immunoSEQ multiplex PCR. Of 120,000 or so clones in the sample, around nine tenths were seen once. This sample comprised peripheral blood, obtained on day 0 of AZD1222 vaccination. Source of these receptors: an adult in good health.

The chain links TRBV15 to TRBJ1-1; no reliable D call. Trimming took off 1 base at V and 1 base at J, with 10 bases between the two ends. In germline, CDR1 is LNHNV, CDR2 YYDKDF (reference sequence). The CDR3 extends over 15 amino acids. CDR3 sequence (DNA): TGTGCCACCAGCAGAGGTCCAGGATCGAACACTGAAGCTTTCTTT. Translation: CATSRGPGSNTEAFF.

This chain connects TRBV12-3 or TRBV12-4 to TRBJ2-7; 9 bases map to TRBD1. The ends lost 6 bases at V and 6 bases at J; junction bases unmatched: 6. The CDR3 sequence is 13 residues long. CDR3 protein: CASSSQGAGEQYF. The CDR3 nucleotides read TGTGCCAGCAGCTCACAGGGGGCTGGCGAGCAGTACTTC.

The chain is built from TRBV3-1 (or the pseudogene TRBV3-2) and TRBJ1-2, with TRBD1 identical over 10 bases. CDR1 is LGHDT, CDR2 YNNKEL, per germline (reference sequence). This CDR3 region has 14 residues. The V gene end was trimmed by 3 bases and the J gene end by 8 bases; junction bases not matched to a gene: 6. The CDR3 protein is CASSHRQGAWGYTF. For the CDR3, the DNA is TGTGCCAGCAGCCACAGACAGGGGGCCTGGGGCTACACCTTC.

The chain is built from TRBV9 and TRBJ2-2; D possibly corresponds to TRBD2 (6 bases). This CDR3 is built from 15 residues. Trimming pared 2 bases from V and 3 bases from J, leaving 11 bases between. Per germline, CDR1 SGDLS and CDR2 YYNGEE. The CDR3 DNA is TGTGCCAGCAGCGTGCGGGGTATCGACACCGGGGAGCTGTTTTTT. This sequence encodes CASSVRGIDTGELFF.

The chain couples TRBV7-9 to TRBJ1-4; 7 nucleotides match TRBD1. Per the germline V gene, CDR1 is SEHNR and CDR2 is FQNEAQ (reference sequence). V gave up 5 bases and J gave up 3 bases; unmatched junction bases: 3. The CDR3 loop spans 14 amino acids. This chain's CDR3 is CASSAGQSNEKLFF. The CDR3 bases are TGTGCCAGCAGCGCGGGACAGTCTAATGAAAAACTGTTTTTT.

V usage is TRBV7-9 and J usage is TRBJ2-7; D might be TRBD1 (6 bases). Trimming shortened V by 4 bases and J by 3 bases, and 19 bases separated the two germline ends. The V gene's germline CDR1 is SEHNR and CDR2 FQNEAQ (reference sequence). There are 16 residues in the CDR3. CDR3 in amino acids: CASSSQPPGTSYEQYF. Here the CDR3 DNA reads TGTGCCAGCAGCTCCCAACCACCCGGGACAAGCTACGAGCAGTACTTC.

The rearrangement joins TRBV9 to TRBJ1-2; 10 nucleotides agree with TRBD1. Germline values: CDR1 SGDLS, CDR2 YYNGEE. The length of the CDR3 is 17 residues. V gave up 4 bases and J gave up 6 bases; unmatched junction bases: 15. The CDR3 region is CASSHPADRGSPDGYTF. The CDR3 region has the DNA TGTGCCAGCAGCCACCCCGCGGACAGGGGGAGTCCCGATGGCTACACCTTC.

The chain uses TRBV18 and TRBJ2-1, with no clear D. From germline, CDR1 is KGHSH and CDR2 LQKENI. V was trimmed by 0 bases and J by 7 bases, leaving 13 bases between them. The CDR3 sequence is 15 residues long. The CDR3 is CASSPPGSTRNEQFF. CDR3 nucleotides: TGTGCCAGCTCACCACCTGGTTCTACGCGGAATGAGCAGTTCTTC.

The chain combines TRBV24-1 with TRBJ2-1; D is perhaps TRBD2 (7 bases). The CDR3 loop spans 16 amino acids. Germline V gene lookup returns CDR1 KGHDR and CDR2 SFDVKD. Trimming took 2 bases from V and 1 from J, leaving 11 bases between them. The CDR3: CATSDSRGLSYNEQFF. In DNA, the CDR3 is TGTGCCACCAGTGATTCGCGGGGGCTATCCTACAATGAGCAGTTCTTC.

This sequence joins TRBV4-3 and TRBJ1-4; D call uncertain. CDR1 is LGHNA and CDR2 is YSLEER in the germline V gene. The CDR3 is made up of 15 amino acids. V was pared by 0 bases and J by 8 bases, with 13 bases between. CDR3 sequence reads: CASSQDTGFQEKLFF. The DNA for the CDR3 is TGCGCCAGCAGCCAAGATACCGGTTTTCAGGAAAAACTGTTTTTT.

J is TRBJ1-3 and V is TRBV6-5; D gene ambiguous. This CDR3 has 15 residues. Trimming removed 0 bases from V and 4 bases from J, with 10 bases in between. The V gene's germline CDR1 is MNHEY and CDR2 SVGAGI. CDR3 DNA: TGTGCCAGCAGTTACTCGAGGGCAGTAGGAAACACCATATATTTT. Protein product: CASSYSRAVGNTIYF.

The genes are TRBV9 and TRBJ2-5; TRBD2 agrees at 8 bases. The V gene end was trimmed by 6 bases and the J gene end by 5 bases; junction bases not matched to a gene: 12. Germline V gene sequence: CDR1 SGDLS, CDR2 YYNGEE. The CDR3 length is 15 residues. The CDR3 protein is CASNPSTSGGETQYF. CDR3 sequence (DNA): TGTGCCAGCAATCCCTCGACCAGCGGGGGTGAGACCCAGTACTTC.